This T cell receptor (beta chain) appears in the sequencing data of a study of identifying expanded T cells in peripheral blood. Findings of the study overall: Approximately two-week clone count variance significantly increased as total template count grew. Over approximately two and four weeks, about 16 and 19 clones changed, versus around 1.2 between replicates.

This clone has only a few counts. Its specificity is not known. Collection occurred without any documented infections or immune events in donors. Only in-frame clones appear in the TCRdb table, and some are missing; sequencing was by immunoSEQ multiplex PCR. This table has about 86,000 clones, 70% to 90% appearing once. The CDR3 is made up of 15 amino acids. V lost 4 bases, J lost 8 bases, and 19 bases lay in between. CDR1 and CDR2 from the germline V gene are SGHNT and YYREEE (reference sequence). The rearrangement links TRBV5-4 to TRBJ2-1; TRBD1 might be the D (5 bases). This TCR derives from a person aged 18 to 70 in good health. Sequencing was done on a sample of blood. CDR3 protein: CASSQTGTTKHEQFF. CDR3 nucleotides: TGTGCCAGCAGCCAAACAGGTACGACAAAGCATGAGCAGTTCTTC.